Listed here is a single T cell receptor (beta chain). These data come from a study of CXCR3-negative and CXCR3-positive naive CD8 T cells. The method, 5' RACE with UMI labels, was used to prepare the TRB cDNA libraries. TCRdb re-analyzed the 5' RACE reads; it lists each CDR3 protein once, without DNA. The sample table includes 45,000 to 65,000 distinct CDR3 sequences. Sequences were obtained from naive CXCR3- CD8+ T cells from blood. The subset denotes: CD45RO-CCR7+CD27+CD95- naive CD8+ T cells lacking CXCR3 (TNR3-). The receptor comes from a human donor in good health. Some clones in this sample may be carry-over from other donors' samples.

CDR3 sequence: CASSYTGEQFF. This chain connects TRBV7-6 to TRBJ2-1; TCRdb calls TRBD1, which cannot be checked without DNA. The CDR3 loop spans 11 amino acids. Germline CDR1 is SGHVS and CDR2 is FNYEAQ.